Presented here are 28 T cell receptor beta chains from one specimen sequenced in a study of T-cell memory formation after mild COVID-19. In TCRdb, the 5' RACE reads were re-called with MiXCR into one record per CDR3 protein. This table holds roughly 500,000 distinct CDR3 sequences, 20% found once. The sample comprised PBMCs or a T cell subset sorted from them (not recorded which). Every receptor here comes from an adult woman who had mild COVID-19 (a few samples of this study predate the infection). Cell type and time point are not known.

The chain is built from TRBV7-2 and TRBJ2-7, with D perhaps TRBD1 (6 bases). V lost 5 bases, J lost 0 bases, and 11 bases lay in between. Germline CDR1 reads SGHTA; CDR2 reads FQGNSA. The CDR3 spans 14 residues. The CDR3 loop reads CASSRGQSSYEQYF. DNA for the CDR3: TGTGCCAGCAGCCGCGGACAGAGCTCCTACGAGCAGTACTTC.

V gene TRBV4-1 combines with J gene TRBJ1-1; 8 bases map to TRBD1. There are 16 residues in the CDR3. Germline CDR1 reads MGHRA; CDR2 reads YSYEKL. V lost 4 bases, J lost 0 bases, and 7 bases stayed unmatched. The CDR3 loop is CASSRQGSKVNTEAFF. The CDR3 nucleotides are TGCGCCAGCAGCCGACAGGGGAGTAAGGTGAACACTGAAGCTTTCTTT.

The table lists this clonotype with a few counts. The chain has TRBV20-1 and TRBJ2-7; D could derive from TRBD1 or TRBD2 (5 bases each). This CDR3 has 13 amino acids. Germline V gene data show CDR1 as DFQATT and CDR2 as SNEGSKA (reference sequence). V lost 7 bases, J lost 4 bases, and 17 bases lay in between. CDR3 loop: CSGNSGPRYEQYF. The CDR3 nucleotides are TGCAGTGGCAACTCGGGACCCAGGTACGAGCAGTACTTC.

This chain joins TRBV12-3 or TRBV12-4 and TRBJ2-1, with 9 bases identical to TRBD1. The J segment lost 4 bases and the V segment lost 7 bases, leaving 8 bases of the junction unmatched. The CDR3 spans 15 residues. CDR3 sequence: CASTLSGTGYNEQFF. CDR3 in DNA: TGTGCCAGCACCCTCTCCGGGACAGGGTACAATGAGCAGTTCTTC.

This clonotype was seen a few times. V is TRBV12-3 or TRBV12-4 and J is TRBJ2-4; D is uncertain. CDR3 length: 15 amino acids. V lost 1 base and J 0 bases, leaving 7 bases between the germline ends. The CDR3 reads CASSLVALAKNIQYF. CDR3 DNA: TGTGCCAGCAGTTTAGTGGCTCTAGCCAAAAACATTCAGTACTTC.

This clonotype was counted only a few times. V usage is TRBV4-1 and J usage is TRBJ2-5; 8 nucleotides line up with TRBD2. With 0 bases clipped from V and 5 bases from J, the junction kept 8 bases outside the gene matches. In germline, CDR1 is MGHRA, CDR2 YSYEKL. The CDR3 consists of 16 residues. The CDR3 reads CASSQELGLELETQYF. The CDR3 DNA reads as TGCGCCAGCAGCCAAGAATTGGGACTAGAGTTGGAGACCCAGTACTTC.

The V and J genes are TRBV12-3 or TRBV12-4 and TRBJ2-5, with TRBD2 as a possible D gene (6 bases). CDR3 length: 16 amino acids. The V gene lost 5 bases and the J gene lost 0 bases, with 16 bases spanning the gap. The CDR3 region has the DNA TGTGCCAGCAGTCCCTCATCAAGCGGGTACCAAGAGACCCAGTACTTC. It translates to CASSPSSSGYQETQYF.

The rearrangement links TRBV20-1 to TRBJ2-7; 9 bases are shared with TRBD1. Germline lookup yields CDR1 DFQATT and CDR2 SNEGSKA (reference sequence). Trimming cost V 4 bases and J 8 bases; bases outside gene matches: 12. This CDR3 is 14 amino acids long. DNA of the CDR3: TGCAGTGCTATAGGGGGCCGGGACAGGGTTCAGCAGTACTTC. Translating it yields CSAIGGRDRVQQYF.

The V call is TRBV10-3, the J call TRBJ2-1, with 10 bases matching TRBD2. CDR3 size: 15 residues. V was clipped by 3 bases and J by 6 bases; unmatched bases: 5. Germline loops: CDR1 ENHRY, CDR2 SYGVKD. CDR3: CAISDALAGFNEQFF. The CDR3 DNA sequence: TGTGCCATCAGTGACGCACTAGCGGGATTCAATGAGCAGTTCTTC.

This clonotype has more than one count but fewer than ten. This sequence joins TRBV9 and TRBJ1-1, with D unresolved. V was shortened by 3 bases and J by 3 bases, with 9 bases between the two germline ends. This CDR3 contains 13 residues. The germline gives CDR1 SGDLS, CDR2 YYNGEE. The CDR3 sequence is CASSDSIHTEAFF. In nucleotides, the CDR3 is TGTGCCAGCAGCGACAGCATCCACACTGAAGCTTTCTTT.

This clonotype was detected only a few times. The chain combines TRBV6-2 or TRBV6-3 with TRBJ2-5; 8 bases are shared with TRBD2. Per the germline V gene, CDR1 is MNHEY and CDR2 is SVGEGT. This CDR3 contains 15 residues. With 7 bases clipped from V and 4 bases from J, the junction kept 11 bases outside the gene matches. The CDR3 coding sequence is TGTGCCAGCAAACCTACCTACGGACTAGCAGAGACCCAGTACTTC. Protein product: CASKPTYGLAETQYF.

The CDR3 sequence is CASSHRRGADYNSPLHF. CDR3 nucleotide sequence: TGCGCCAGCAGCCACAGACGAGGGGCGGATTATAATTCACCCCTCCACTTT. The rearrangement joins TRBV5-1 to TRBJ1-6; D might be TRBD1 (5 bases). Germline loops: CDR1 SGHRS, CDR2 YFSETQ. The CDR3 totals 17 residues. Trimming left V 4 bases short and J 4 bases short, with 18 bases between. The entire variable domain, with the rest obtained from reference TRBV5-1 and TRBJ1-6, is as follows: KAGVTQTPRYLIKTRGQQVTLSCSPISGHRSVSWYQQTPGQGLQFLFEYFSETQRNKGNFPGRFSGRQFSNSRSEMNVSTLELGDSALYLCASSHRRGADYNSPLHFGNGTRLTVT.

This clonotype appeared a few times. The chain combines TRBV4-3 with TRBJ2-7, with no clear D. This CDR3 contains 14 residues. Trimming shortened V by 3 bases and J by 0 bases, and 9 bases separated the two germline ends. Germline CDR1 is LGHNA and CDR2 is YSLEER. For the CDR3, the DNA is TGCGCCAGCAGCCAGGGCAGGAGCTCCTACGAGCAGTACTTC. It yields the protein CASSQGRSSYEQYF.

The genes are TRBV7-2 and TRBJ2-2, with a weak D call TRBD1 (5 bases). Germline CDR1 is SGHTA and CDR2 is FQGNSA. Trimming left V 6 bases short and J 3 bases short, with 17 bases between. The length of the CDR3 is 16 residues. The CDR3 DNA follows: TGTGCCAGCAGAATGACAGCTTTATTAGACACCGGGGAGCTGTTTTTT. Its translation: CASRMTALLDTGELFF. Looking up the rest from reference TRBV7-2 and TRBJ2-2 gives the full variable domain: GAGVSQSPSNKVTEKGKDVELRCDPISGHTALYWYRQSLGQGLEFLIYFQGNSAPDKSGLPSDRFSAERTGGSVSTLTIQRTQQEDSAVYLCASRMTALLDTGELFFGEGSRLTVL.

This clonotype was picked up many times. V is TRBV4-1 and J is TRBJ2-3; 12 bases are a match to TRBD2. The germline CDR1 and CDR2 sequences are MGHRA and YSYEKL. CDR3 length equals 17 residues. J gave up 2 bases and V 1 base, and 4 bases lay outside the gene matches. In nucleotides, the CDR3 is TGCGCCAGCAGCCAAGTAGCTAGCGGGGGGGCCACAGATACGCAGTATTTT. It encodes CASSQVASGGATDTQYF.

This clonotype appeared a few times. The chain links TRBV12-3 or TRBV12-4 to TRBJ2-4; no reliable D call. V was trimmed by 2 bases and J by 13 bases, leaving 12 bases between them. The length of the CDR3 is 12 residues. The CDR3 spells CASSLSSARQYF. The CDR3 nucleotides read TGTGCCAGCAGTTTAAGTTCGGCCCGACAGTACTTC.

The V call is TRBV5-1, the J call TRBJ2-7, with 9 bases that match TRBD1. Trimming removed 0 bases from V and 4 bases from J; junction bases left unmatched: 2. The CDR3 contains 14 residues. Germline V gene data show CDR1 as SGHRS and CDR2 as YFSETQ. The CDR3 region has the DNA TGCGCCAGCAGCTTGGACAGGGGGCAATACGAGCAGTACTTC. It translates to CASSLDRGQYEQYF.

The chain has TRBV20-1 and TRBJ2-7, with a possible D match to TRBD1 (5 bases). The CDR3 consists of 13 residues. CDR1 DFQATT and CDR2 SNEGSKA come from the germline V gene (reference sequence). V lost 3 bases and J lost 3, with 12 bases in between. The CDR3 DNA sequence: TGCAGTGCTAGTCCAGGGAACCGCTACGAGCAGTACTTC. Amino acids: CSASPGNRYEQYF.

V usage is TRBV9 and J usage is TRBJ2-5; D not certain. The ends were cut back, 0 bases at V and 5 bases at J, with 14 bases in the middle. Germline CDR1 SGDLS, CDR2 YYNGEE. The CDR3 has 15 amino acids. CDR3 coding DNA: TGTGCCAGCAGCGTAGAAAACTCGGCGGCCGAGACCCAGTACTTC. The encoded protein is CASSVENSAAETQYF. The full variable domain, in which reference TRBV9 and TRBJ2-5 provide the parts outside the CDR3, is DSGVTQTPKHLITATGQRVTLRCSPRSGDLSVYWYQQSLDQGLQFLIQYYNGEERAKGNILERFSAQQFPDLHSELNLSSLELGDSALYFCASSVENSAAETQYFGPGTRLLVL.

Only a few counts were recorded for this clonotype. The rearrangement joins TRBV12-3 or TRBV12-4 to TRBJ1-1; D might be TRBD1 (5 bases). Between the trimmed V and J ends, which lost 5 bases and 0 bases, there was a span of 13 bases. The CDR3 length is 15 residues. The CDR3 protein is CASSLRQKMNTEAFF. DNA of the CDR3: TGTGCCAGCAGTCTGCGACAGAAGATGAACACTGAAGCTTTCTTT.

The rearrangement links TRBV19 to TRBJ2-3; D ambiguous. CDR1 is LNHDA, CDR2 SQIVND, per germline (reference sequence). V was clipped by 4 bases and J by 0 bases, with 11 bases between them. The CDR3 contains 15 residues. DNA for the CDR3: TGTGCCAGTAGTAGCGGACGGCATAGCACAGATACGCAGTATTTT. Amino acids: CASSSGRHSTDTQYF. Supplemented by reference TRBV19 and TRBJ2-3, the full variable domain reads DGGITQSPKYLFRKEGQNVTLSCEQNLNHDAMYWYRQDPGQGLRLIYYSQIVNDFQKGDIAEGYSVSREKKESFPLTVTSAQKNPTAFYLCASSSGRHSTDTQYFGPGTRLTVL.

This clonotype was detected only a few times. V is TRBV6-6 and J is TRBJ2-1; 7 bases are a match to TRBD1. V gave up 6 bases and J gave up 4 bases; unmatched junction bases: 9. This CDR3 is built from 15 residues. Looked up from germline, CDR1 is MNHNY and CDR2 is SVGAGI (reference sequence). The CDR3 DNA sequence: TGTGCCAGCAGAAACAGGGGCCAGGCTTACAATGAGCAGTTCTTC. Its protein product is CASRNRGQAYNEQFF.

This clonotype turned up a few times. The CDR3 reads CASSTAVTTYEQYF. CDR3 coding DNA: TGTGCCAGCAGCACAGCGGTAACGACCTACGAGCAGTACTTC. The J gene is TRBJ2-7, the V gene TRBV7-2; TRBD2 might be the D (5 bases). This CDR3 region has 14 residues. The V gene lost 5 bases and the J gene lost 2 bases, with 13 bases spanning the gap. CDR1 and CDR2 from the germline V gene are SGHTA and FQGNSA.

The sample holds many counts of this clonotype. This chain joins TRBV24-1 and TRBJ1-5, with D possibly matching TRBD1 (5 bases). V was clipped by 6 bases and J by 1 base, with 12 bases between them. Per germline, CDR1 KGHDR and CDR2 SFDVKD. The CDR3 length is 15 residues. The CDR3 sequence: CATSPQGPSNQPQHF. The DNA for the CDR3 is TGTGCCACCAGTCCCCAGGGCCCAAGCAATCAGCCCCAGCATTTT.

This clonotype was counted between two and nine times. The CDR3 reads CASSSDPGASVPYEQYF. The CDR3 coding sequence is TGCGCCAGCAGCTCTGACCCAGGGGCTAGCGTCCCCTACGAGCAGTACTTC. The chain employs TRBV5-1 and TRBJ2-7; D possibly matches TRBD1 or TRBD2 (6 bases each). This CDR3 is 17 amino acids long. V dropped 3 bases and J dropped 2 bases, with 21 bases sitting between them. CDR1 SGHRS and CDR2 YFSETQ come from the germline V gene.

The rearrangement joins TRBV24-1 to TRBJ2-1, with D perhaps matching TRBD2 (6 bases). Per germline, CDR1 KGHDR and CDR2 SFDVKD. Trimming pared 5 bases from V and 4 bases from J, leaving 14 bases between. The CDR3 loop spans 15 amino acids. The CDR3 DNA sequence: TGTGCCACCAGTGCGGGGGTCTATTCTTACAATGAGCAGTTCTTC. Protein product: CATSAGVYSYNEQFF.

The chain recombines TRBV12-3 or TRBV12-4 with TRBJ2-1, with 10 bases matching TRBD2. V shed 4 bases and J 6 bases; nucleotides not matched to a gene: 12. The CDR3 contains 17 residues. CDR3 nucleotides: TGTGCCAGCAGTTCCGGGACTAGCGAAGGGGCTTCCAATGAGCAGTTCTTC. Translating it yields CASSSGTSEGASNEQFF.

This chain connects TRBV7-9 to TRBJ2-1; 13 nucleotides line up with TRBD2. This CDR3 has 18 residues. Germline V lookup: CDR1 SEHNR, CDR2 FQNEAQ (reference sequence). V dropped 5 bases and J dropped 2; count of bases not matched to a gene: 9. The CDR3 is CASSPRTSGSWAYNEQFF. The DNA for the CDR3 is TGTGCCAGCAGCCCAAGGACTAGCGGGAGCTGGGCCTACAATGAGCAGTTCTTC.